Each of the 9 T cell receptor beta chains below was sequenced from the same sample in a study of blood T cell repertoires in COVID-19 (dated by TCRdb to the early 2020s). The library relied on the immunoSEQ multiplex PCR assay. TCRdb holds this immuneACCESS table with in-frame rearrangements only. Some clones are missing; in checked studies, unresolved V genes explain under half, and the rest has no known cause. The sample table lists about 210,000 clones, roughly 78% of them with a count of one. Of the sample, over 9.5% is held by the ten largest clones. Sequenced input: peripheral blood. These receptors were obtained from a woman aged 40 to 50 with acute or convalescent COVID-19.

V usage is TRBV19 and J usage is TRBJ2-3, with 7 bases matching TRBD1. The V segment lost 4 bases and the J segment 2 bases; nucleotides outside the gene matches: 9. There are 16 residues in the CDR3. The germline V gene encodes CDR1 LNHDA and CDR2 SQIVND (reference sequence). CDR3 nucleotide sequence: TGTGCCAGTAGTAGTCGACAGGGCGGTGACACAGATACGCAGTATTTT. Amino acids: CASSSRQGGDTDTQYF.

The chain couples TRBV7-8 to TRBJ2-2; D is possibly TRBD2 (6 bases). The CDR3 loop spans 14 amino acids. The V gene's germline CDR1 is SGHVS and CDR2 FQNEAQ. Trimming removed 8 bases at V and 4 bases at J, with 14 bases between. The CDR3 here is CASLRGVGTGELFF. For the CDR3, the DNA is TGTGCCAGCTTGCGGGGCGTGGGCACCGGGGAGCTGTTTTTT.

This rearrangement joins TRBV10-1 to TRBJ2-3, with 9 nucleotides matching TRBD2. Germline CDR1 and CDR2: WNHNN and SYGVQD (reference sequence). J gave up 0 bases and V 5 bases, and 6 bases lay outside the gene matches. The CDR3 totals 16 residues. CDR3 bases: TGCGCCAGCAGTTTTTCTAGCGGGGCTAGCACAGATACGCAGTATTTT. Amino acids: CASSFSSGASTDTQYF.

The chain carries TRBV6-5 and TRBJ2-5; TRBD1 matches at 7 bases. Germline-derived CDR1 and CDR2 are MNHEY and SVGAGI. J gave up 4 bases and V 5 bases, and 4 bases lay outside the gene matches. CDR3 length: 13 residues. CDR3 bases: TGTGCCAGCAGTAGAAACAGGGGAGAGACCCAGTACTTC. Translation gives CASSRNRGETQYF.

The chain has TRBV10-3 and TRBJ2-2; D is uncertain. Germline CDR1 ENHRY, CDR2 SYGVKD. Trimming took 4 bases from V and 3 from J, leaving 9 bases between them. The CDR3 runs 14 residues. CDR3 residues: CAISGASDTGELFF. The DNA of the CDR3 is TGTGCCATCAGTGGTGCTTCGGACACCGGGGAGCTGTTTTTT.

The chain has TRBV7-9 and TRBJ2-2, with D unresolved. CDR3 length: 12 residues. V lost 3 bases, J lost 6 bases, and 5 bases lay in between. In germline, CDR1 is SEHNR, CDR2 FQNEAQ (reference sequence). CDR3 residues: CASSFLPGELFF. The DNA for the CDR3 is TGTGCCAGCAGCTTTCTCCCCGGGGAGCTGTTTTTT. The whole variable domain, filled in from reference TRBV7-9 and TRBJ2-2, reads DTGVSQNPRHKITKRGQNVTFRCDPISEHNRLYWYRQTLGQGPEFLTYFQNEAQLEKSRLLSDRFSAERPKGSFSTLEIQRTEQGDSAMYLCASSFLPGELFFGEGSRLTVL.

This chain connects TRBV2 to TRBJ2-7, with 8 nucleotides matching TRBD1. The CDR3 extends over 13 amino acids. Germline CDR1 is SNHLY and CDR2 is FYNNEI. Germline trimming cut 5 bases from V and 3 bases from J; bases unmatched to any gene: 3. This CDR3 is CASSRTGYYEQYF. DNA of the CDR3: TGTGCCAGCAGTAGGACAGGGTACTACGAGCAGTACTTC.

In DNA, the CDR3 is TGCACCAGCAGCCAACCTACCTTAGGCAGGGAAAGATTCGAAAGGGAAAACACCATATATTTT. Its translation: CTSSQPTLGRERFERENTIYF. The V gene is TRBV1, the J gene TRBJ1-3; the table's D call, TRBD1, has no DNA check behind it. TRBV1 is recorded as a pseudogene. This CDR3 contains 21 residues.

The chain recombines TRBV4-1 with TRBJ1-6; D may be TRBD1 (6 bases). This CDR3 has 17 amino acids. V dropped 2 bases and J dropped 0 bases, with 11 bases sitting between them. Germline CDR1 is MGHRA and CDR2 is YSYEKL. The CDR3 bases are TGCGCCAGCAGCCAATCCACAGGGATCTCCTATAATTCACCCCTCCACTTT. Amino acids: CASSQSTGISYNSPLHF.